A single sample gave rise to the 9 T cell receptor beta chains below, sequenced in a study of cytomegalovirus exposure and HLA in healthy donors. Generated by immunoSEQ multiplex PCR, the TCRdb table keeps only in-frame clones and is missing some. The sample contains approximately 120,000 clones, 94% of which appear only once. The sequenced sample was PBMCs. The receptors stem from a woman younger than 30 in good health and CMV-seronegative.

The DNA of the CDR3 is TGCGCCAGCAGTGGCAGGGGGGCCGTCCTGAATAACACCGGGGAGCTGTTTTTT. As protein: CASSGRGAVLNNTGELFF. The chain carries TRBV5-1 and TRBJ2-2; D might be TRBD1 (7 bases). The germline CDR1 and CDR2 sequences are SGHRS and YFSETQ. CDR3 length: 18 amino acids. V shed 5 bases and J shed 2 bases, with 22 bases lying between them.

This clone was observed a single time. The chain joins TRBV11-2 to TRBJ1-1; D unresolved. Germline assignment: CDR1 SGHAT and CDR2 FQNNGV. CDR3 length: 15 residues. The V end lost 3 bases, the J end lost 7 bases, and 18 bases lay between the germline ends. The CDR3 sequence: CASSLTPAFEGEAFF. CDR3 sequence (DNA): TGTGCCAGCAGCTTGACCCCGGCCTTTGAGGGTGAAGCTTTCTTT.

Written as DNA, the CDR3 is TGTGCCAGCTCACCTTCCGGGACATACTTCACCTACGAGCAGTACTTC. Protein product: CASSPSGTYFTYEQYF. The chain couples TRBV18 to TRBJ2-7, with D perhaps TRBD1 (6 bases). Trimming removed 3 bases at V and 2 bases at J, with 17 bases between. This CDR3 has 16 amino acids. Germline V CDR1 and CDR2: KGHSH, LQKENI.

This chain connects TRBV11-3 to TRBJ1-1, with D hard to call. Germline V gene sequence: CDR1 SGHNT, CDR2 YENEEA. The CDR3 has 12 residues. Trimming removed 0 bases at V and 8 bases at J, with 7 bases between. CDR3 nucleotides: TGTGCCAGCAGCTTAGATCACCTAGAAGCTTTCTTT. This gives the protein CASSLDHLEAFF.

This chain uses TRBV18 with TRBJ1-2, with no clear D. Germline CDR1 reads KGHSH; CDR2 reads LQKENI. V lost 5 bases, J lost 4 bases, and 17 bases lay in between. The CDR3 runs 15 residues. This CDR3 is CASSAVTEKVYGYTF. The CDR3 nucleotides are TGTGCCAGCTCAGCAGTTACAGAAAAGGTCTATGGCTACACCTTC.

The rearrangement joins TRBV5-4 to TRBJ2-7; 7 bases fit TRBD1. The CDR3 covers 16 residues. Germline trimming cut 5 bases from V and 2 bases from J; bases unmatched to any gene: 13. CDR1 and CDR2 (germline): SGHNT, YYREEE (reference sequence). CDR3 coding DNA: TGTGCCAGCAGACCTACGATGGGACAGTCTACCTACGAGCAGTACTTC. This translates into CASRPTMGQSTYEQYF.

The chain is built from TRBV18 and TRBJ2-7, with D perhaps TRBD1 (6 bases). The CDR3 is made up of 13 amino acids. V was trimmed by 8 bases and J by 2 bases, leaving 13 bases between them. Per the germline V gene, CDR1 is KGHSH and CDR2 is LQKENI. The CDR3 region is CASQEDRTYEQYF. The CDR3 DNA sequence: TGTGCCAGCCAGGAGGACAGAACCTACGAGCAGTACTTC.

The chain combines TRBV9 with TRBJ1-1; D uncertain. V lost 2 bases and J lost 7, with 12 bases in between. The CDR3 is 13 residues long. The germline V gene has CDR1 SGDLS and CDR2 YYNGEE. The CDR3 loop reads CASSVGGINEAFF. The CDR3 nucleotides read TGTGCCAGCAGCGTGGGAGGGATTAATGAAGCTTTCTTT.

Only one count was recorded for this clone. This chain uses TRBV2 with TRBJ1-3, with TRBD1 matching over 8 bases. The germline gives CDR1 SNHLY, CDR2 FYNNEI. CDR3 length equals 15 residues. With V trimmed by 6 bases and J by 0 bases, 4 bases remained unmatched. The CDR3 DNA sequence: TGTGCCAGCAGCAGGGACAGGAACTCTGGAAACACCATATATTTT. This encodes CASSRDRNSGNTIYF.